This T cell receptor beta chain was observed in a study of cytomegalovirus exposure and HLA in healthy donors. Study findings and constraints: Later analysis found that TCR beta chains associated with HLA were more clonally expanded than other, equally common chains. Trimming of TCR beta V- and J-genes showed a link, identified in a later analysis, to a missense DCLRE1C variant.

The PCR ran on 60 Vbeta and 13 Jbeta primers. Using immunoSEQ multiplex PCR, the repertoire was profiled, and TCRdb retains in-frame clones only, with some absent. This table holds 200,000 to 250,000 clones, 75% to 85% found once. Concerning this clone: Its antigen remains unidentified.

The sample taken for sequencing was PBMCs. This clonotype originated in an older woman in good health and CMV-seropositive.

CDR3 nucleotide sequence: TGTGCCAGCAGTCCGGGACACCTCTCTGGAAACACCATATATTTT. Protein product: CASSPGHLSGNTIYF. The rearrangement links TRBV28 to TRBJ1-3, with D tentatively TRBD1 (6 bases). Germline loops: CDR1 MDHEN, CDR2 SYDVKM. The CDR3 sequence is 15 residues long. V was shortened by 5 bases and J by 0 bases, with 11 bases between the two germline ends. Full variable domain (outside the CDR3, taken from reference TRBV28 and TRBJ1-3): DVKVTQSSRYLVKRTGEKVFLECVQDMDHENMFWYRQDPGLGLRLIYFSYDVKMKEKGDIPEGYSVSREKKERFSLILESASTNQTSMYLCASSPGHLSGNTIYFGEGSWLTVV.